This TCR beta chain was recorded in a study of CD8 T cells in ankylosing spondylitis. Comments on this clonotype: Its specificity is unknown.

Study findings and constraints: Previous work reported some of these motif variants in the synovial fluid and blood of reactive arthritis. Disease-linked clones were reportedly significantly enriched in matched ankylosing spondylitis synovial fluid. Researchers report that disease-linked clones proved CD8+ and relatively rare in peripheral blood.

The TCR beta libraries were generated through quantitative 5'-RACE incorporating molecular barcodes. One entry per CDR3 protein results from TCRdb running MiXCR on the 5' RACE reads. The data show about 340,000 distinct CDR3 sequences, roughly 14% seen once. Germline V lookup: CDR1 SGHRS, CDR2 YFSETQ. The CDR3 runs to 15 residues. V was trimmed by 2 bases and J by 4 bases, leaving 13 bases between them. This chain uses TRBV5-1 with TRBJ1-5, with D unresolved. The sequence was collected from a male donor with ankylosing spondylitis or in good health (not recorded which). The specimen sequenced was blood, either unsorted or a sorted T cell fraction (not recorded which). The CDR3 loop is CASSFDGVGNQPQHF. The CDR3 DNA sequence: TGCGCCAGCAGCTTTGACGGGGTGGGTAATCAGCCCCAGCATTTT.